The clone carrying this T cell receptor (beta chain) turned up a few times. This specimen comes from a study of blood T cell repertoires in COVID-19. Authors' methods: By means of reference gene primer amplification, nucleated cell counts were estimated. Repertoires were generated with immunoSEQ multiplex PCR, while TCRdb's copy carries only in-frame clones and drops some. The V and J calls and clone size come from that table; D and trimming were worked out from the DNA. The table shows 150,000 or so clones, with over 80% occurring only once. CDR1 is MNHEY, CDR2 SVGEGT, per germline. The CDR3 length is 14 residues. Deletions cut 5 bases from V and 0 bases from J, with 10 bases between. Clinical history reported by participants formed the basis on which cohorts were assigned. The study recruited exposed participants who had met a COVID-19 case within 2 weeks before entry.

The sample was PBMCs or T cells enriched from blood (not recorded which). The source of this sequence is a woman between 50 and 59 years old who had been exposed to COVID-19. J is TRBJ1-1 and V is TRBV6-2 or TRBV6-3, with D tentatively TRBD1 (5 bases). CDR3 residues: CASSPRGMNTEAFF. CDR3 bases: TGTGCCAGCAGTCCAAGGGGCATGAACACTGAAGCTTTCTTT.